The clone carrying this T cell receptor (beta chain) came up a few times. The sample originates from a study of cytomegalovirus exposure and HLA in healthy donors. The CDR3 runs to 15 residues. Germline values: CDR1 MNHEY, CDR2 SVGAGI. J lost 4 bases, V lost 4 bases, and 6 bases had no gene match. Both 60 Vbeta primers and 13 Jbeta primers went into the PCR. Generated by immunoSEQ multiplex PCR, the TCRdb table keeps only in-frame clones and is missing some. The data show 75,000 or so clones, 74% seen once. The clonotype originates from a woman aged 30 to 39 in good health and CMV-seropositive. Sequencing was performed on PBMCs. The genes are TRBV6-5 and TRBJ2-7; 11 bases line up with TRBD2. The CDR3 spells CASSSWTSGQYEQYF. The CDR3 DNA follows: TGTGCCAGCAGTTCCTGGACTAGCGGGCAATACGAGCAGTACTTC.